This TCR beta chain comes out of a study of vaccination and CD4 T cells after COVID-19. General study results and limits: No early post-infection timepoints were studied, and convalescent patients studied were relatively few.

Concerning this clonotype itself: Its antigen is not identified. One end of the junction fails to match germline, which may point to a read error.

Sequencing of the DNA from cultured CD4+ T cells was carried out with the Oncomine TCR Beta short-read assay. Each CDR3 protein is one row after TCRdb ran MiXCR on the PCR reads. This table holds about 7,100 distinct CDR3 sequences, 66% found once. Stated treatment: approximately 11-day PBMC culture with coronavirus spike peptide pools or control peptides (ViraFEST assay). The culture of roughly 2 million PBMCs per well included 8 to 10 IU/ml IL-2 and 9.5 to 10 ug/ml peptide pools. Days 3 and 7 were when half the medium was replaced with fresh IL-2 medium. CDR1 is DFQATT, CDR2 SNEGSKA, per germline (reference sequence). The CDR3 is 14 amino acids.

Sequenced sample: CD4+ T cells from blood, cultured in vitro. The sequence was obtained from a human donor who had recovered from COVID-19. The chain carries TRBV20-1 and TRBJ2-2; a possible D gene is TRBD2 (5 bases). The DNA for the CDR3 is TGCAGTGCGCGGAAGGGAGCGCATACCGGGGAGCTGCTTTTT. It translates to CSARKGAHTGELLF.